The clone carrying this TCR beta chain was seen many times. These data originate in a study of CD8 T cells in ankylosing spondylitis. Each CDR3 protein gets one entry after TCRdb re-called the 5' RACE reads with MiXCR. The profile shows 36,000 or so distinct CDR3 sequences, over 5.5% of them singletons. CDR1 is LGHDT and CDR2 is YNNKEL in the germline V gene (reference sequence). The CDR3 has 13 amino acids. V was cut by 2 bases and J by 7 bases, with 11 bases left in between. Sequencing input: blood, either unsorted or a sorted T cell fraction (not recorded which). The rearrangement uses TRBV3-1 and TRBJ1-2; TRBD1 might be the D (6 bases). The sequence was collected from a male donor with ankylosing spondylitis or in good health (not recorded which). The DNA for the CDR3 is TGTGCCAGCAGCCAAAAGGGGGGGCTTGGCTACACCTTC. It specifies CASSQKGGLGYTF.